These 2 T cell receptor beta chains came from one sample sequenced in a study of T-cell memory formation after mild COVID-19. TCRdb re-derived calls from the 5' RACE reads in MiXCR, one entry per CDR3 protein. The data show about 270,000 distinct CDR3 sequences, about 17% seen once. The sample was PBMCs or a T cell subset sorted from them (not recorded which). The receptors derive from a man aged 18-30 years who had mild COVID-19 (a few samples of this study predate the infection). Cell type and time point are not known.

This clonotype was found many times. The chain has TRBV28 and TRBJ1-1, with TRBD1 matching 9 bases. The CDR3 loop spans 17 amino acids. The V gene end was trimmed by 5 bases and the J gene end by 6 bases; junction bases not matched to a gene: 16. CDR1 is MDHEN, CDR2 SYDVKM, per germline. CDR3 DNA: TGTGCCAGCAGTCCAGGGGCGGGACAGGGAAAAAGTCCTGAAGCTTTCTTT. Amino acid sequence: CASSPGAGQGKSPEAFF.

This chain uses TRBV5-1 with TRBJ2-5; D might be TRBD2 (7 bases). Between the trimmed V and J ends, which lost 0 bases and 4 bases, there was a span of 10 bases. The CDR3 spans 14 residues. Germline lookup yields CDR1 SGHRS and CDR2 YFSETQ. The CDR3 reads CASSLEGEGETQYF. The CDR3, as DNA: TGCGCCAGCAGCTTGGAGGGGGAGGGAGAGACCCAGTACTTC.